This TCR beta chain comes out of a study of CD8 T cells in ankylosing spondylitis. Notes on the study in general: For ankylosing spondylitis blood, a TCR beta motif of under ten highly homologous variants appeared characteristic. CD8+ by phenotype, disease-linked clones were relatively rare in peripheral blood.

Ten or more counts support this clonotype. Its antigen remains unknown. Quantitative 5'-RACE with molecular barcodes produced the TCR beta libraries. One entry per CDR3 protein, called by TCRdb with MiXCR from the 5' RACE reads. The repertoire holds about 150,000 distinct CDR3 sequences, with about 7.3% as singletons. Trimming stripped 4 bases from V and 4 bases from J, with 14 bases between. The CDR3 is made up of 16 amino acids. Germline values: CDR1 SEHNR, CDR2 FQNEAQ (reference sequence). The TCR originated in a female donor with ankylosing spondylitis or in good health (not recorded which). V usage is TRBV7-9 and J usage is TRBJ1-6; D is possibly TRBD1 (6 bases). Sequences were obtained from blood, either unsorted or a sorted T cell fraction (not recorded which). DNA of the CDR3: TGTGCCAGCAGCTCAGCCTCGACAGGTTATAATTCACCCCTCCACTTT. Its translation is CASSSASTGYNSPLHF.